This is a list of T cell receptor beta chains from one sample in a study of PD-1 blockade in classical Hodgkin lymphoma. Clones were sequenced by immunoSEQ multiplex PCR, and TCRdb holds only the in-frame ones, with some missing. The sample includes roughly 25,000 clones, under 75% seen only once; the top ten take about 27%. The specimen was peripheral blood mononuclear cells (PBMCs), collected before the fourth cycle of nivolumab. These receptor sequences come from a human donor with classical Hodgkin lymphoma. Each CDR3 is given with its conserved first and last residue. The order of the fields is clone size, D gene, J gene, V gene, CDR3 DNA, CDR3 protein. D genes are given only for firm matches. The size of a clone is reported for some rows only, either as once, few or many, or as a class for expanded clones.

.	TRBD1	TRBJ2-2	TRBV28	TGTGCCAGCAGTCGTCCGGGACAGGGAGTCACCGGGGAGCTGTTTTTT	CASSRPGQGVTGELFF
.	.	TRBJ2-6	TRBV7-2	TGTGCCAGCAGCCGCCCCGGGGCTGGGGCCAACGTCCTGACTTTC	CASSRPGAGANVLTF
.	.	TRBJ1-6	TRBV7-9	TGTGCCAGCAGCTTAGAGGATTATCGGCCCCTCCACTTT	CASSLEDYRPLHF
.	.	TRBJ2-3	TRBV7-2	TGTGCCAGCAGCGCCGGCGTGGGATTGGATACGCAGTATTTT	CASSAGVGLDTQYF
once	.	TRBJ2-3	TRBV4-3	TGCGCCAGCAGCCAAGTTTACAGAGATACGCAGTATTTT	CASSQVYRDTQYF
.	.	TRBJ1-1	TRBV6-6	TGTGCCAGCAGTCATACAGGGAAGAACACTGAAGCTTTCTTT	CASSHTGKNTEAFF
few	.	TRBJ2-7	TRBV15	TGTGCCACCAGCAGAGACAGGGGACACGAGCAGTACTTC	CATSRDRGHEQYF
.	.	TRBJ1-3	TRBV7-2	TGTGCCTCCGCAGGAGGGATCGGAAACACCATATATTTT	CASAGGIGNTIYF
.	.	TRBJ2-1	TRBV7-6	TGTGCCAGCAGTCTAAATAGCGATTTAGGGGGCAATGAGCAGTTCTTC	CASSLNSDLGGNEQFF
.	TRBD2	TRBJ2-5	TRBV19	TGTGCCAGTAGTATAGGGGGGAGGGGTGAGACCCAGTACTTC	CASSIGGRGETQYF
.	.	TRBJ2-3	TRBV30	TGTGCCTGGGCCATAGGGGCGAAGCTCACAGATACGCAGTATTTT	CAWAIGAKLTDTQYF
.	.	TRBJ1-5	TRBV5-6	TGCGCCAGCAGCCTCACTACAGGAAACAATCAGCCCCAGCATTTT	CASSLTTGNNQPQHF
.	TRBD1	TRBJ1-2	TRBV6-5	TGTGCCAGCAGGGGCCCGGGACAGCAGAACTATGGCTACACCTTC	CASRGPGQQNYGYTF
.	TRBD1	TRBJ2-7	TRBV11-1	TGTGCCAGCAGCGGGGCTGGGACAGGGCGTAACTACGAGCAGTACTTC	CASSGAGTGRNYEQYF
.	.	TRBJ1-2	TRBV6-5	TGTGCCAGCAGTTACGATTCGGGACACTATGGCTACACCTTC	CASSYDSGHYGYTF
.	TRBD1	TRBJ2-5	TRBV6-1	TGTGCCAGCGACTCGGGACAGGGTTTGACCCAGTACTTC	CASDSGQGLTQYF